Below, 29 T cell receptor beta chains from the same sample are listed, as sequenced in a study of T cell responses to AZD1222 COVID-19 vaccine. Sequencing was performed with immunoSEQ multiplex PCR; in TCRdb, only in-frame clones are kept and a portion is missing. Counted here are some 170,000 clones, around 92% occurring once; the ten biggest clones make up less than 1.3%. Sequenced here: peripheral blood, sampled 28 days after the second AZD1222 dose. These receptors were obtained from an adult who received the AZD1222 COVID-19 vaccine.

The chain uses TRBV25-1 and TRBJ1-5; no definite D call. The V end was cut by 4 bases, the J end by 5 bases, with 9 bases between. From germline, CDR1 is MGHDK and CDR2 SYGVNS. CDR3 size: 13 residues. The CDR3 DNA is TGTGCCAGCAGTGGACGGAGGGATCAGCCCCAGCATTTT. Amino acids: CASSGRRDQPQHF.

This chain links TRBV6-5 with TRBJ1-3, with D perhaps matching TRBD1 (5 bases). V lost 6 bases and J lost 2, with 14 bases in between. The CDR3 is 15 residues long. Per the germline V gene, CDR1 is MNHEY and CDR2 is SVGAGI. The CDR3 sequence: CASSPDKGTGNTIYF. The CDR3 DNA reads as TGTGCCAGCAGCCCGGACAAAGGCACTGGAAACACCATATATTTT.

The chain carries TRBV6-5 and TRBJ2-1; D is perhaps TRBD2 (5 bases). The CDR3 loop spans 14 amino acids. Germline-derived CDR1 and CDR2 are MNHEY and SVGAGI. The ends were cut back, 7 bases at V and 4 bases at J, with 14 bases in the middle. The DNA for the CDR3 is TGTGCCAGCATGATTTACCGGGGTTACAATGAGCAGTTCTTC. Translation: CASMIYRGYNEQFF.

The gene calls are TRBV6-6 and TRBJ1-6; D is unresolved. CDR3 length: 13 amino acids. Germline assignment: CDR1 MNHNY and CDR2 SVGAGI (reference sequence). CDR3 bases: TGTGCTTCAGCAGACGAGAGGAATTCACCCCTCCACTTT. This translates into CASADERNSPLHF.

The V and J genes are TRBV5-1 and TRBJ2-7; TRBD2 matches at 9 bases. CDR3 length: 14 amino acids. Per the germline V gene, CDR1 is SGHRS and CDR2 is YFSETQ. V shed 3 bases, J shed 6 bases, and the junction held 7 bases outside the gene matches. As DNA, the CDR3 is TGCGCCAGCAGCTCGGGGACTAGCAGAGTCGAGCAGTACTTC. Translated, it gives CASSSGTSRVEQYF.

The chain uses TRBV24-1 and TRBJ1-5; D gene uncertain. The V gene lost 4 bases and the J gene lost 2 bases, with 17 bases spanning the gap. The CDR3 is made up of 17 amino acids. Germline CDR1 KGHDR, CDR2 SFDVKD. Here the CDR3 DNA reads TGTGCCACCAGTGAGGAAATCTGGACTAGAGGCAATCAGCCCCAGCATTTT. Protein: CATSEEIWTRGNQPQHF.

This chain connects TRBV6-6 to TRBJ1-2; TRBD1 is a possible D gene (5 bases). Deletions cut 4 bases from V and 8 bases from J, with 8 bases between. This CDR3 is 11 amino acids long. From germline, CDR1 is MNHNY and CDR2 SVGAGI (reference sequence). For the CDR3, the DNA is TGTGCCAGCAGTTTGGCAGGGGGCTACACCTTC. Its protein is CASSLAGGYTF.

V usage is TRBV18 and J usage is TRBJ1-2; 7 bases match TRBD1. The CDR3 spans 15 residues. The germline V gene encodes CDR1 KGHSH and CDR2 LQKENI. The V gene end was trimmed by 6 bases and the J gene end by 7 bases; junction bases not matched to a gene: 14. The CDR3 DNA reads as TGTGCCAGCTCGTCAGGGACAGTGGTGGTAGGTGGCTACACCTTC. Protein: CASSSGTVVVGGYTF. Complete variable domain (other parts from reference TRBV18 and TRBJ1-2): NAGVMQNPRHLVRRRGQEARLRCSPMKGHSHVYWYRQLPEEGLKFMVYLQKENIIDESGMPKERFSAEFPKEGPSILRIQQVVRGDSAAYFCASSSGTVVVGGYTFGSGTRLTVV.

The CDR3 region has the DNA TGTGCCAGCAGCCGCGGGGGAGAGCAGTTCTTC. This translates into CASSRGGEQFF. V and J are TRBV11-2 and TRBJ2-1; 7 positions agree with TRBD2. Germline V gene sequence: CDR1 SGHAT, CDR2 FQNNGV. The CDR3 extends over 11 amino acids. V was clipped by 5 bases and J by 10 bases; unmatched bases: 2.

V and J are TRBV11-2 and TRBJ2-1; TRBD2 might be the D (5 bases). Trimming shortened V by 2 bases and J by 2 bases, and 13 bases separated the two germline ends. CDR1 SGHAT and CDR2 FQNNGV come from the germline V gene. The CDR3 is 16 amino acids. This chain's CDR3 is CASSLLSLGAYNEQFF. For the CDR3, the DNA is TGTGCCAGCAGCTTATTATCACTAGGAGCCTACAATGAGCAGTTCTTC.

J is TRBJ1-1 and V is TRBV7-8, with D uncertain. The CDR3 sequence is 14 residues long. The germline CDR1 and CDR2 sequences are SGHVS and FQNEAQ. Trimming left V 1 base short and J 2 bases short, with 8 bases between. The chain's CDR3 is CASSLDPSNTEAFF. CDR3 sequence (DNA): TGTGCCAGCAGCTTAGACCCCAGCAACACTGAAGCTTTCTTT.

The chain couples TRBV7-9 to TRBJ2-1, with 8 bases fitting TRBD1. V lost 1 base to trimming and J lost 7 bases; unmatched junction nucleotides: 3. The V gene's germline CDR1 is SEHNR and CDR2 FQNEAQ (reference sequence). The CDR3 runs to 14 residues. DNA of the CDR3: TGTGCCAGCAGCTTAGGACAGGGGCAGAATGAGCAGTTCTTC. Its protein is CASSLGQGQNEQFF.

V usage is TRBV6-5 and J usage is TRBJ2-5; 8 bases line up with TRBD2. V was pared by 4 bases and J by 4 bases, with 8 bases of the junction left unmatched. The germline CDR1 and CDR2 sequences are MNHEY and SVGAGI. The CDR3 loop spans 15 amino acids. The CDR3 DNA is TGTGCCAGCAGTTTCCAGCGGGGGACTGTAGAGACCCAGTACTTC. This encodes CASSFQRGTVETQYF.

V and J are TRBV18 and TRBJ2-5; D remains ambiguous. The germline CDR1 and CDR2 sequences are KGHSH and LQKENI. The V end lost 3 bases, the J end lost 3 bases, and 14 bases lay between the germline ends. The length of the CDR3 is 15 residues. This chain's CDR3 is CASSPTRPSKETQYF. Here the CDR3 DNA reads TGTGCCAGCTCACCCACCCGCCCGTCTAAAGAGACCCAGTACTTC.

The chain combines TRBV3-1 (or the pseudogene TRBV3-2) with TRBJ2-7; D is undetermined. The germline CDR1 and CDR2 sequences are LGHDT and YNNKEL (reference sequence). The V end lost 4 bases, the J end lost 2 bases, and 15 bases lay between the germline ends. This CDR3 region has 15 residues. CDR3 residues: CASSPYETPTYEQYF. CDR3 coding DNA: TGTGCCAGCAGCCCATACGAGACACCAACCTACGAGCAGTACTTC.

This chain links TRBV9 with TRBJ1-2, with no clear D. Germline-derived CDR1 and CDR2 are SGDLS and YYNGEE. This CDR3 is 18 amino acids long. V was cut by 4 bases and J by 2 bases, with 24 bases left in between. The CDR3, as DNA: TGTGCCAGCAGCCCCCAACTTCGACCGGAGTCGACGAACTATGGCTACACCTTC. Encoded protein: CASSPQLRPESTNYGYTF.

V gene TRBV10-3 combines with J gene TRBJ1-2, with no clear D. The germline gives CDR1 ENHRY, CDR2 SYGVKD. The CDR3 covers 11 residues. The germline V and J ends were trimmed by 8 bases and 5 bases, with 9 bases remaining between them. The CDR3 DNA sequence: TGTGCCATCGACGGTATATATGGCTACACCTTC. Translation: CAIDGIYGYTF.

This clone has only a few counts. This sequence joins TRBV6-5 and TRBJ1-2; D possibly corresponds to TRBD1 (5 bases). V lost 8 bases and J lost 0, with 13 bases in between. Germline CDR1 and CDR2: MNHEY and SVGAGI. This CDR3 region has 14 residues. The CDR3 nucleotides are TGTGCCAGCGGCATGGGACCTGCTAACTATGGCTACACCTTC. Its protein product is CASGMGPANYGYTF.

The chain combines TRBV19 with TRBJ2-1; TRBD2 might be the D (5 bases). The CDR3 runs to 14 residues. Trimming removed 3 bases from V and 6 bases from J, with 12 bases in between. Germline V gene sequence: CDR1 LNHDA, CDR2 SQIVND (reference sequence). CDR3 nucleotides: TGTGCCAGTAGTATGGGAGACGGCACCAATGAGCAGTTCTTC. It encodes CASSMGDGTNEQFF.

V is TRBV27 and J is TRBJ1-2; tentative D call: TRBD1 (6 bases). The V and J ends lost 1 base and 4 bases respectively, with 7 bases between them. CDR1 is MNHEY and CDR2 is SMNVEV in the germline V gene (reference sequence). The CDR3 runs 13 residues. CDR3 sequence: CASSLWGAYGYTF. For the CDR3, the DNA is TGTGCCAGCAGTTTATGGGGGGCCTATGGCTACACCTTC.

The chain combines TRBV9 with TRBJ1-3; D may be TRBD1 (5 bases). Germline loops: CDR1 SGDLS, CDR2 YYNGEE. V lost 4 bases and J 4 bases, leaving 15 bases between the germline ends. The CDR3 loop spans 15 amino acids. CDR3 in amino acids: CASSTLGGGGNTIYF. DNA for the CDR3: TGTGCCAGCAGCACTCTGGGGGGAGGAGGAAACACCATATATTTT.

The rearrangement links TRBV11-1 to TRBJ2-2; TRBD1 aligns across 7 bases. Germline V gene data show CDR1 as SGHAT and CDR2 as FQDESV (reference sequence). The CDR3 sequence is 15 residues long. V lost 4 bases, J lost 6 bases, and 8 bases stayed unmatched. The CDR3 here is CASSSVTGYPGELFF. CDR3 in DNA: TGTGCCAGCAGCTCAGTGACAGGGTACCCCGGGGAGCTGTTTTTT.

The J gene is TRBJ2-5, the V gene TRBV2, with D unresolved. V was clipped by 5 bases and J by 3 bases, with 10 bases between them. CDR3 length: 13 residues. Germline CDR1 is SNHLY and CDR2 is FYNNEI. The CDR3: CASSLVAEETQYF. The CDR3 DNA reads as TGTGCCAGCAGTTTAGTAGCCGAAGAGACCCAGTACTTC.

A single count supports this clone. V usage is TRBV12-5 and J usage is TRBJ1-5; a possible D gene is TRBD1 (5 bases). Germline values: CDR1 LGHNT, CDR2 FRNRAP. The ends were cut back, 8 bases at V and 3 bases at J, with 8 bases in the middle. This CDR3 is 12 amino acids long. CDR3 DNA: TGTGCTAGTCGGGGGAACAATCAGCCCCAGCATTTT. Its translation: CASRGNNQPQHF.

V is TRBV12-5 and J is TRBJ1-1; no reliable D call. Germline CDR1 is LGHNT and CDR2 is FRNRAP. Trimming left V 6 bases short and J 0 bases short, with 14 bases between. The CDR3 has 15 residues. For the CDR3, the DNA is TGTGCTAGTGGCCCCCTAGCAGGCCTGAACACTGAAGCTTTCTTT. It yields the protein CASGPLAGLNTEAFF.

This chain uses TRBV30 with TRBJ1-1; no definite D call. This CDR3 contains 12 residues. CDR1 is GTSNPN and CDR2 is SVGIG in the germline V gene (reference sequence). The V end was cut by 7 bases, the J end by 4 bases, with 13 bases between. CDR3 DNA sequence: TGTGCCTCTCGGTTGGAGGGCACTGAAGCTTTCTTT. This sequence encodes CASRLEGTEAFF.

V and J are TRBV3-1 (or the pseudogene TRBV3-2) and TRBJ1-6; D might be TRBD1 (6 bases). V gave up 1 base and J gave up 4 bases, with 11 bases separating them. The CDR3 is 16 amino acids. The germline gives CDR1 LGHDT, CDR2 YNNKEL (reference sequence). The CDR3 reads CASSQGGHFYNSPLHF. CDR3 coding DNA: TGTGCCAGCAGCCAAGGGGGACATTTTTATAATTCACCCCTCCACTTT.

This chain connects TRBV25-1 to TRBJ1-3; D not certain. The CDR3 totals 15 residues. V gave up 6 bases and J gave up 4 bases, with 16 bases separating them. Germline CDR1 MGHDK, CDR2 SYGVNS. The CDR3 coding sequence is TGTGCCAGCAGCCAAGCATGGGGTAACGGAAACACCATATATTTT. Amino acids: CASSQAWGNGNTIYF.

This sequence joins TRBV7-6 and TRBJ1-1; 7 positions match TRBD1. The length of the CDR3 is 14 residues. V was pared by 7 bases and J by 14 bases, with 19 bases of the junction left unmatched. CDR1 SGHVS and CDR2 FNYEAQ come from the germline V gene. Written as DNA, the CDR3 is TGTGCCAGCACCACCATTGACAGGGCGCGCGGAGACTTCTTT. It encodes CASTTIDRARGDFF.